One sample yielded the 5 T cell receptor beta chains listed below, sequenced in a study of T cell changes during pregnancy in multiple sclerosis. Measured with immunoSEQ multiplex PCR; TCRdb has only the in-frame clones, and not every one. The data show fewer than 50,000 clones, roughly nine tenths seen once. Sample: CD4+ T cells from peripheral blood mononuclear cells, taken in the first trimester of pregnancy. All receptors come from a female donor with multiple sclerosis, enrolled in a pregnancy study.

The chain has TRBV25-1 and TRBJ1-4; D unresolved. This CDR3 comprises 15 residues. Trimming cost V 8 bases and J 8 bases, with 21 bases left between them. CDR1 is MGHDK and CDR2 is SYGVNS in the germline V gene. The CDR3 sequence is CASSDMESGGEKLFF. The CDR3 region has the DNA TGTGCCAGCTCCGACATGGAAAGCGGCGGAGAAAAACTGTTTTTT.

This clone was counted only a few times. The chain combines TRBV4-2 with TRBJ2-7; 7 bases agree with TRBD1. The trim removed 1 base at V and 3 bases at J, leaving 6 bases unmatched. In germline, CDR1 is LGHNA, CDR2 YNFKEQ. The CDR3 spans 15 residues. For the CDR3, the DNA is TGTGCCAGCAGCCAAGTGACAGGGTTAGGCTACGAGCAGTACTTC. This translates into CASSQVTGLGYEQYF.

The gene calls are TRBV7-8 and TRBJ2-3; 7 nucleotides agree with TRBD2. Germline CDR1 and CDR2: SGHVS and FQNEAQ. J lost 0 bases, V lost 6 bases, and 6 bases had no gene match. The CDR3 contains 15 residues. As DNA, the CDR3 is TGTGCCAGCAGAGGACTAGAGGTTAGCACAGATACGCAGTATTTT. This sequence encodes CASRGLEVSTDTQYF.

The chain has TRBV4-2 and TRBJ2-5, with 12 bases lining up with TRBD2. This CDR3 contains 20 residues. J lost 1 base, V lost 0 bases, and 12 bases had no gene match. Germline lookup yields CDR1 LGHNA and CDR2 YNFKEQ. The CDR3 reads CASSQEGLAGGRIIQETQYF. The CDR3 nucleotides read TGTGCCAGCAGCCAAGAAGGGCTAGCGGGAGGGAGAATTATCCAAGAGACCCAGTACTTC.

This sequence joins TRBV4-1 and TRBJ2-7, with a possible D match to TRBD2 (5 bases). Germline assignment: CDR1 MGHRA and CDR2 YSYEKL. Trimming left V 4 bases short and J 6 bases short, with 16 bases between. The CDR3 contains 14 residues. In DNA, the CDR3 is TGCGCCAGCAGCCGTCGAAGCAACGAGGGCGAGCAGTACTTC. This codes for CASSRRSNEGEQYF.